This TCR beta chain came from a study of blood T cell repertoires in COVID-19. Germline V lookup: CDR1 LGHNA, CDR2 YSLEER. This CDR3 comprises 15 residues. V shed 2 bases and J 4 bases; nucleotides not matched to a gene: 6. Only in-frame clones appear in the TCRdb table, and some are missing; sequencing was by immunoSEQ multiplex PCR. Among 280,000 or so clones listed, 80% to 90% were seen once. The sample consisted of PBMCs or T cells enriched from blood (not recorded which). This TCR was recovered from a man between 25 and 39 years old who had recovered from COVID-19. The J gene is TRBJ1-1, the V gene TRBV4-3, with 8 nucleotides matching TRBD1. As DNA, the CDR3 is TGCGCCAGCAGCCAACCAGGGGGCTTGGGCACTGAAGCTTTCTTT. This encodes CASSQPGGLGTEAFF.